The clone carrying this T cell receptor (beta chain) is a singleton in its sample. No antigen is known for it. This CDR3 has 20 residues. Trimming removed 0 bases from V and 4 bases from J; junction bases left unmatched: 14. Germline V gene sequence: CDR1 SGDLS, CDR2 YYNGEE. Sequencing was performed with immunoSEQ multiplex PCR; in TCRdb, only in-frame clones are kept and a portion is missing. The sample lists fewer than 8,500 clones, roughly 75% occurring once. This sample stems from a study of graft-versus-host responses after intestinal transplantation. For the study at large: Anti-thymocyte globulin induction preceded 2 to 4 years of tacrolimus and steroid maintenance in all recipients.

Study-level findings and limits: An association linked early post-transplant HvG declines with peak circulating GvH clone levels. Within the allografts of patients who had graft-donor T cell macrochimerism, graft-versus-host to host-versus-graft clonal ratios were high.

The starting material, graft tissue, was processed to release intraepithelial and lamina propria lymphocytes. The sequencing here drew on ileum tissue, taken roughly 230 days after intestinal transplant. The sequence derives from a human patient who received an intestinal transplant, so some T cells may come from the graft donor. The chain carries TRBV9 and TRBJ1-3, with 12 bases matching TRBD1. The DNA of the CDR3 is TGTGCCAGCAGCGTAGGTCCTAGGGGACAGGGGGCCCTTATGGGAAACACCATATATTTT. Translated, it gives CASSVGPRGQGALMGNTIYF.